This section outlines one T cell receptor beta chain sequence together with its context. Its antigen is currently unknown. From germline, CDR1 is MDHEN and CDR2 SYDVKM. The CDR3 spans 15 residues. V lost 6 bases to trimming and J lost 1 base; unmatched junction nucleotides: 7. This record comes from a study of T cells in Graves' hyperthyroidism and ophthalmopathy. Overall study findings and caveats: The model identified upcoming ophthalmopathy a median 6.5 months ahead of onset.

Exclusion followed for patients with uncontrolled infection, other autoimmune disease, pregnancy or lactation. Amplified regions were TCR beta CDR3 sequences from RNA transcripts. RT-PCR in the first round (using the HTBI primer set) targeted the TCR CDR3. TCRdb re-called the multiplex PCR reads through MiXCR, storing one row per CDR3 protein. The table shows 250,000 to 300,000 distinct CDR3 sequences, with approximately 19% occurring only once. The specimen sequenced was blood. This chain links TRBV28 with TRBJ2-3; TRBD2 matches 7 bases. The receptor was isolated from a man aged 50 or older with Graves' ophthalmopathy. Here the CDR3 DNA reads TGTGCCAGCAGCCCAGGTGCGGGGGGCACAGATACGCAGTATTTT. Translation gives CASSPGAGGTDTQYF.